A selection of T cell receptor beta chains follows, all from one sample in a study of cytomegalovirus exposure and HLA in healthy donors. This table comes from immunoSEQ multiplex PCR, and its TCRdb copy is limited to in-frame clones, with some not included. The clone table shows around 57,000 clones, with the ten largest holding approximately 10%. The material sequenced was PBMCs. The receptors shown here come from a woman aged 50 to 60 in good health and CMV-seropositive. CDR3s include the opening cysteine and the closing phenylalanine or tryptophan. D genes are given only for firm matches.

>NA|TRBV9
CASSVVRFDRPNEKLFF
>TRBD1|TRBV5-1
CASSDRVSTGELFF
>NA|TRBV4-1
CASSQEAPSPYNEQFF
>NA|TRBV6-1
CASSEAGGAGSTDTQYF
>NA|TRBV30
CASDGLSGNTIYF
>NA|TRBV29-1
CSVEDRGGSSGYTF
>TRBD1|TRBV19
CASSMADRASYGYTF
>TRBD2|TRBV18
CASSPPPGGCEQYF
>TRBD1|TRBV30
CAWRTGAGNTIYF
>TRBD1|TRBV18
CASSQIGQGGNQPQHF
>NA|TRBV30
CAGPRGHYGYTF
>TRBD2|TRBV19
CASSAIIRLAGSVGEQFF
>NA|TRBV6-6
CASSYSGGPHGYTF
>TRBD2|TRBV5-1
CASSLSSGSYNEQFF
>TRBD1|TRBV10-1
CASSDFNTGTGPDEQYF
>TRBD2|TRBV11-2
CASSLDPGISGRSAQYF
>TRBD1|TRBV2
CATGQGDQPQHF
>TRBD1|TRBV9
CASSTRQGDYGYTF
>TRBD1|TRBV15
CATSRDRQGWVQPQHF
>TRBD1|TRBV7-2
CASSLQGVGTEAFF
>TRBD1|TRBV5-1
CASSQGQGIVETQYF
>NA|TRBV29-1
CSVGAGARDTQYF
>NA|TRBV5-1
CASSPSGGGERPLHF
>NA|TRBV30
CACSGGPNYGYTF
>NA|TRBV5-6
CASTDISTDTQYF
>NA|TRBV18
CASSPQRSRPNQPQHF
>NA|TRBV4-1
CASSQEIGREQFF
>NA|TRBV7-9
CASSFDRSTEAFF
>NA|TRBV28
CASSFFSLRRNKRNEQFF
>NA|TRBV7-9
CASSLSGELFF